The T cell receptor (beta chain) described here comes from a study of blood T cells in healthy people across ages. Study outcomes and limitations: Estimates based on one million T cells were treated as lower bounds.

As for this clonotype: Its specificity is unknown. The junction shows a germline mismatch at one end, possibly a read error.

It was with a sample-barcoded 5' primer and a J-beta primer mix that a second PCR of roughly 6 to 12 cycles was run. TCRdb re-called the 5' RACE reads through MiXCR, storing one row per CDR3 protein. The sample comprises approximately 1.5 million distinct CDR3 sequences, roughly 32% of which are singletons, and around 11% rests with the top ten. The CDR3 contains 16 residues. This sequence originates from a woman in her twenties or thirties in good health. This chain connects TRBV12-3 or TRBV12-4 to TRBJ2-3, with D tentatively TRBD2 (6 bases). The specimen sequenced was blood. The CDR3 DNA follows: TGTGCCAGCAGTTTGTCGTCTAGCGTGATGTCAGATGCGCAGTATTTT. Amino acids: CASSLSSSVMSDAQYF.